The rows below give T cell receptor beta chains drawn from one sample of a study of T cell repertoires in cytomegalovirus infection. TCRdb processed the reads anew with MiXCR; each CDR3 protein has one entry. The sample lists 90,000 to 120,000 distinct CDR3 sequences, 42% occurring once. The antigens these receptors bind are not known. The input for sequencing was CD8+ T cells from cultured PBMCs, taken from culture after CMV antigen stimulation. The source is a human donor in good health (CMV status not recorded). Some clones in this sample may be carry-over from other donors' samples. Each CDR3 is given with its conserved first and last residue. A D gene is named only where the DNA matches it firmly. Size is omitted from some rows. Given values are once, few, many or a class for expanded clones.

len: 15
j_gene: TRBJ1-5
d_gene: TRBD1
abundance: NA
v_gene: TRBV6-1
CDR3nt: TGTGCCAGCAGTGAAACGGGACAGCGCAATCAGCCCCAGCATTTT
CDR3aa: CASSETGQRNQPQHF

len: 14
j_gene: TRBJ2-4
d_gene: TRBD1
abundance: few
v_gene: TRBV27
CDR3nt: TGTGCCAGCAGATCCGGGACAGGGGTGGACATTCAGTACTTC
CDR3aa: CASRSGTGVDIQYF

len: 16
j_gene: TRBJ2-1
d_gene: TRBD1
abundance: NA
v_gene: TRBV3-1
CDR3nt: TGTGCCAGCAGCCAAGGAAGGACAGGGAACTACAATGAGCAGTTCTTC
CDR3aa: CASSQGRTGNYNEQFF

len: 20
j_gene: TRBJ2-3
d_gene: NA
abundance: NA
v_gene: TRBV23-1
CDR3nt: TGCGCCAGCAGTCAATCACCCTTTGGTGGGGACGGGGGCCGCACAGATACGCAGTATTTT
CDR3aa: CASSQSPFGGDGGRTDTQYF

len: 12
j_gene: TRBJ2-7
d_gene: TRBD2
abundance: few
v_gene: TRBV7-9
CDR3nt: TGTGCCAGCGGGGAGGGCTCCTACGAGCAGTACTTC
CDR3aa: CASGEGSYEQYF

len: 16
j_gene: TRBJ2-3
d_gene: TRBD1
abundance: few
v_gene: TRBV19
CDR3nt: TGTGCCAGCACCTTCGAGAGGCGAGACAGGGCAGATACGCAGTATTTT
CDR3aa: CASTFERRDRADTQYF

len: 16
j_gene: TRBJ2-5
d_gene: TRBD1
abundance: NA
v_gene: TRBV25-1
CDR3nt: TGTGCCAGCAGTCAATTATACAGGGGGCAGGAGGAGACCCAGTACTTC
CDR3aa: CASSQLYRGQEETQYF

len: 14
j_gene: TRBJ1-1
d_gene: NA
abundance: NA
v_gene: TRBV7-9
CDR3nt: TGTGCCAGCAGCTTATCCGCCGGGGGGGAAGAAGCTTTCTTT
CDR3aa: CASSLSAGGEEAFF

len: 14
j_gene: TRBJ2-3
d_gene: NA
abundance: NA
v_gene: TRBV27
CDR3nt: TGTGCCAGCAGTTCGGGACTGCGCACAGATACGCAGTATTTT
CDR3aa: CASSSGLRTDTQYF

len: 17
j_gene: TRBJ2-5
d_gene: NA
abundance: NA
v_gene: TRBV29-1
CDR3nt: TGCAGCGCAGACCGGGACGCAGCCCTTACATTCCAAGAGACCCAGTACTTC
CDR3aa: CSADRDAALTFQETQYF

len: 14
j_gene: TRBJ1-1
d_gene: NA
abundance: NA
v_gene: TRBV7-6
CDR3nt: TGTCCCAGCAGCTTAGGTCAGACGAACACTGAAGCTTTCTTT
CDR3aa: CPSSLGQTNTEAFF

len: 12
j_gene: TRBJ1-1
d_gene: NA
abundance: NA
v_gene: TRBV2
CDR3nt: TGTGCCAGCATCGGGCAAAACACTGAAGCTTTCTTT
CDR3aa: CASIGQNTEAFF

len: 12
j_gene: TRBJ1-2
d_gene: NA
abundance: NA
v_gene: TRBV6-2/TRBV6-3
CDR3nt: TGTGCCAGCAGACTGACAGGTCCCGGCTACACCTTC
CDR3aa: CASRLTGPGYTF

len: 12
j_gene: TRBJ1-2
d_gene: NA
abundance: NA
v_gene: TRBV19
CDR3nt: TGTGCCAGTACCCCGGACAGTTATGGCTACACCTTC
CDR3aa: CASTPDSYGYTF

len: 14
j_gene: TRBJ2-7
d_gene: NA
abundance: few
v_gene: TRBV7-2
CDR3nt: TGTGCCAGCAGCTTAGTGGGGGGTTTAGACGAGCAGTACTTC
CDR3aa: CASSLVGGLDEQYF

len: 16
j_gene: TRBJ2-3
d_gene: NA
abundance: NA
v_gene: TRBV10-3
CDR3nt: TGTGCCATCAGTGAGAGGCGCGATACCTACACAGATACGCAGTATTTT
CDR3aa: CAISERRDTYTDTQYF

len: 15
j_gene: TRBJ1-6
d_gene: TRBD1
abundance: few
v_gene: TRBV27
CDR3nt: TGTGCCAGCAGTTCCGGGACAGGGGCGGGTTCACCCCTCCACTTT
CDR3aa: CASSSGTGAGSPLHF

len: 14
j_gene: TRBJ2-7
d_gene: NA
abundance: few
v_gene: TRBV7-6
CDR3nt: TGTGCCAGCAGCTTAAAAGACGGTTTCTACGAGCAGTACTTC
CDR3aa: CASSLKDGFYEQYF

len: 15
j_gene: TRBJ1-4
d_gene: TRBD1
abundance: many
v_gene: TRBV20-1
CDR3nt: TGCAGTGCTAGAGATCTTGAAGGGGGCTTTGAAAAACTGTTTTTT
CDR3aa: CSARDLEGGFEKLFF

len: 13
j_gene: TRBJ2-7
d_gene: NA
abundance: NA
v_gene: TRBV4-2
CDR3nt: TGTGCCAGCAGCCAAGGGGGGAACGGCGAGCAGTACTTC
CDR3aa: CASSQGGNGEQYF

len: 13
j_gene: TRBJ1-1
d_gene: TRBD1
abundance: NA
v_gene: TRBV6-8
CDR3nt: TGTGCCAGCTCCGGGACAGAGGTCACTGAAGCTTTCTTT
CDR3aa: CASSGTEVTEAFF

len: 14
j_gene: TRBJ2-1
d_gene: NA
abundance: few
v_gene: TRBV4-1
CDR3nt: TGCGCCAGCAGCCAAGATGGAGGGTTAGGGGAGCAGTTCTTC
CDR3aa: CASSQDGGLGEQFF

len: 13
j_gene: TRBJ1-5
d_gene: NA
abundance: NA
v_gene: TRBV27
CDR3nt: TGTGCCAGCAGTTTATCTGTGGGACAGCCCCAGCATTTT
CDR3aa: CASSLSVGQPQHF

len: 13
j_gene: TRBJ2-2
d_gene: NA
abundance: NA
v_gene: TRBV7-2
CDR3nt: TGTGCCAGCAGCTTAGCAGGGCACGGGGAGCTGTTTTTT
CDR3aa: CASSLAGHGELFF

len: 13
j_gene: TRBJ2-5
d_gene: NA
abundance: NA
v_gene: TRBV7-9
CDR3nt: TGTGCCAGCAGCTTTATACGGGAAGAGACCCAGTACTTC
CDR3aa: CASSFIREETQYF

len: 13
j_gene: TRBJ2-7
d_gene: NA
abundance: NA
v_gene: TRBV11-2
CDR3nt: TGTGCCAGCAGCTTAGGCGGGACCGGCGAGCAGTACTTC
CDR3aa: CASSLGGTGEQYF

len: 15
j_gene: TRBJ1-2
d_gene: TRBD1
abundance: NA
v_gene: TRBV6-8
CDR3nt: TGTGCCAGCAGTTACGTTACAGGGGGCCGTTATGGCTACACCTTC
CDR3aa: CASSYVTGGRYGYTF

len: 12
j_gene: TRBJ1-2
d_gene: NA
abundance: many
v_gene: TRBV7-2
CDR3nt: TGTGCCAGCAGCGACCGGTCGACGGGCTACACCTTC
CDR3aa: CASSDRSTGYTF

len: 15
j_gene: TRBJ2-1
d_gene: TRBD2
abundance: NA
v_gene: TRBV20-1
CDR3nt: TGCAGTGCTAGTCGACTAGCGGGGGGAGGCGATGAGCAGTTCTTC
CDR3aa: CSASRLAGGGDEQFF

len: 14
j_gene: TRBJ2-7
d_gene: TRBD1
abundance: NA
v_gene: TRBV7-4
CDR3nt: TGTGCCAGCAGCTTGGGACAGAACTCCTACGAGCAGTACTTC
CDR3aa: CASSLGQNSYEQYF

len: 13
j_gene: TRBJ2-5
d_gene: NA
abundance: few
v_gene: TRBV7-8
CDR3nt: TGTGCCAGCAGCTTATCAGATGGAGAGACCCAGTACTTC
CDR3aa: CASSLSDGETQYF

len: 14
j_gene: TRBJ2-3
d_gene: NA
abundance: few
v_gene: TRBV7-6
CDR3nt: TGTGCCAGCAGCGCCGAACAGGGAACAGATACGCAGTATTTT
CDR3aa: CASSAEQGTDTQYF

len: 14
j_gene: TRBJ2-7
d_gene: NA
abundance: few
v_gene: TRBV4-1
CDR3nt: TGCGCCAGCAGCCAACGAATACAGGGCGGAGAGCAGTACTTC
CDR3aa: CASSQRIQGGEQYF

len: 16
j_gene: TRBJ2-7
d_gene: NA
abundance: few
v_gene: TRBV7-2
CDR3nt: TGTGCCAGCAGCTTAGGGGCCGGTGACTTAACCTACGAGCAGTACTTC
CDR3aa: CASSLGAGDLTYEQYF

len: 10
j_gene: TRBJ2-7
d_gene: NA
abundance: NA
v_gene: TRBV28
CDR3nt: TGTGCCAGCAGCGACTACGAGCAGTACTTC
CDR3aa: CASSDYEQYF

len: 14
j_gene: TRBJ1-2
d_gene: NA
abundance: NA
v_gene: TRBV4-1
CDR3nt: TGCGCCAGCAGCCAAGCGTATGACCTTTCTGGCTACACCTTC
CDR3aa: CASSQAYDLSGYTF

len: 14
j_gene: TRBJ1-1
d_gene: NA
abundance: few
v_gene: TRBV11-2
CDR3nt: TGTGCCAGCAGCCCGCAGACTTTGAACACTGAAGCTTTCTTT
CDR3aa: CASSPQTLNTEAFF

len: 13
j_gene: TRBJ1-1
d_gene: NA
abundance: few
v_gene: TRBV27
CDR3nt: TGTGCCAGCAGTCACGGTACCAACACTGAAGCTTTCTTT
CDR3aa: CASSHGTNTEAFF

len: 14
j_gene: TRBJ1-2
d_gene: NA
abundance: NA
v_gene: TRBV6-5
CDR3nt: TGTGCCAGCAGCCCCACCCCGGGGGTTGAAGGCTACACCTTC
CDR3aa: CASSPTPGVEGYTF

len: 13
j_gene: TRBJ1-4
d_gene: NA
abundance: many
v_gene: TRBV12-3/TRBV12-4
CDR3nt: TGTGCCAGCAGTTTCTTTGCCTACGAAAAACTGTTTTTT
CDR3aa: CASSFFAYEKLFF

len: 14
j_gene: TRBJ1-1
d_gene: NA
abundance: NA
v_gene: TRBV5-3
CDR3nt: TGTGCCAGCAGCTCAGACTGGTCCTACACTGAAGCTTTCTTT
CDR3aa: CASSSDWSYTEAFF

len: 14
j_gene: TRBJ2-4
d_gene: NA
abundance: few
v_gene: TRBV25-1
CDR3nt: TGTGCCAGCAATGCAGGGCTAGCCAAAAACATTCAGTACTTC
CDR3aa: CASNAGLAKNIQYF

len: 15
j_gene: TRBJ2-1
d_gene: NA
abundance: few
v_gene: TRBV7-6
CDR3nt: TGTGCCAGCAGCTTAGAAGGGAATAACTACAATGAGCAGTTCTTC
CDR3aa: CASSLEGNNYNEQFF

len: 12
j_gene: TRBJ2-7
d_gene: NA
abundance: NA
v_gene: TRBV7-9
CDR3nt: TGTGCCAGCAGCTTAAATCTCGTCGAGCAGTACTTC
CDR3aa: CASSLNLVEQYF

len: 16
j_gene: TRBJ2-2
d_gene: NA
abundance: many
v_gene: TRBV28
CDR3nt: TGTGCCAGCAGTTTATGGCAGGAAGAGGGCACCGGGGAGCTGTTTTTT
CDR3aa: CASSLWQEEGTGELFF

len: 19
j_gene: TRBJ1-1
d_gene: NA
abundance: few
v_gene: TRBV12-3/TRBV12-4
CDR3nt: TGTGCCAGCAGTTTGGAGTCGGTTTGGCAGGAGGGCGTTGGTGCTGAAGCTTTCTTT
CDR3aa: CASSLESVWQEGVGAEAFF

len: 18
j_gene: TRBJ2-6
d_gene: TRBD2
abundance: NA
v_gene: TRBV9
CDR3nt: TGTGCCAGCAGCGATGGTTGGGGGGGGTACTCTGGGGCCAACGTCCTGACTTTC
CDR3aa: CASSDGWGGYSGANVLTF

len: 16
j_gene: TRBJ2-3
d_gene: TRBD1
abundance: NA
v_gene: TRBV6-1
CDR3nt: TGTGCCAGTACGGGACAGGGAAACACACAGGCAGATACGCAGTATTTT
CDR3aa: CASTGQGNTQADTQYF

len: 18
j_gene: TRBJ2-3
d_gene: NA
abundance: few
v_gene: TRBV12-3/TRBV12-4
CDR3nt: TGTGCCAGCAGTTTAGGGGAGGAGGGACCCACTAGCACAGATACGCAGTATTTT
CDR3aa: CASSLGEEGPTSTDTQYF

len: 16
j_gene: TRBJ2-5
d_gene: TRBD2
abundance: NA
v_gene: TRBV12-3/TRBV12-4
CDR3nt: TGTGCCAGCAGTTCACTCGGACTAGCGGGAGGGGAGACCCAGTACTTC
CDR3aa: CASSSLGLAGGETQYF

len: 16
j_gene: TRBJ1-1
d_gene: TRBD1
abundance: few
v_gene: TRBV7-3
CDR3nt: TGTGCCAGCAGCCCGGGGACAGGGGGCCCCGACACTGAAGCTTTCTTT
CDR3aa: CASSPGTGGPDTEAFF

len: 15
j_gene: TRBJ2-1
d_gene: NA
abundance: many
v_gene: TRBV7-6
CDR3nt: TGTGCCAGCAGCCAGACCGGGGTTGCCTACAATGAGCAGTTCTTC
CDR3aa: CASSQTGVAYNEQFF